These T cell receptor beta chains were read from a single sample in a study of T cell repertoires in cytomegalovirus infection. Using its own MiXCR run on the reads, TCRdb lists one record per CDR3 protein. The sample shows tens of thousands of distinct CDR3 sequences, 40% to 50% of them seen only once. These receptors are not linked to any known antigen. Specimen: CD8+ T cells from cultured PBMCs, collected from culture after CMV antigen stimulation. The receptors stem from a human donor in good health (CMV status not recorded). Some clones in this sample may be carry-over from other donors' samples. Both conserved end residues are part of each CDR3. The D gene is left open where the match is weak. The size entry is marked missing in some rows and otherwise reads once, few, many or a size class.

v_gene,abundance,len,d_gene,j_gene,CDR3nt,CDR3aa
TRBV11-2,.,15,.,TRBJ1-1,TGTGCCAGCAGCTTGAGGGGAATAGGGGACACTGAAGCTTTCTTT,CASSLRGIGDTEAFF
TRBV14,.,17,.,TRBJ1-3,TGTGCCAGCAGCCAAAGGAAAGGGACGGTGGAAGGAAACACCATATATTTT,CASSQRKGTVEGNTIYF
TRBV7-9,few,15,TRBD2,TRBJ2-5,TGTGCCAGCAGCTTAGGACTAGCGGTAGAAGAGACCCAGTACTTC,CASSLGLAVEETQYF
TRBV7-3,.,16,.,TRBJ2-2,TGTGCCAGCAGCTTAGGCTTTGGCCACAACACCGGGGAGCTGTTTTTT,CASSLGFGHNTGELFF
TRBV5-5,.,16,TRBD1,TRBJ1-5,TGTGCCAGCAGCCCGCGGACAGGGCTTAGCAATCAGCCCCAGCATTTT,CASSPRTGLSNQPQHF
TRBV20-1,.,16,.,TRBJ2-1,TGCAGTGCGGCCGGGATTCTAGCGCCGGACTACAATGAGCAGTTCTTC,CSAAGILAPDYNEQFF
TRBV7-9,many,15,TRBD1,TRBJ1-4,TGTGCCAGCAGCTTGGCGGACAGGGGAGATGAAAAACTGTTTTTT,CASSLADRGDEKLFF
TRBV7-8,few,18,TRBD2,TRBJ2-1,TGTGCCAGCAGCTTAGGAAGAGGAGGGACTAGAGGACGGAATGAGCAGTTCTTC,CASSLGRGGTRGRNEQFF
TRBV4-1,.,16,.,TRBJ1-2,TGCGCCAGCAGCCAAGATCGCACTAACCCGACATATGGCTACACCTTC,CASSQDRTNPTYGYTF
TRBV5-6,.,14,TRBD2,TRBJ2-7,TGTGCCAGCAGCTTGAGACTAGCCTCCTACGAGCAGTACTTC,CASSLRLASYEQYF
TRBV7-9,few,15,.,TRBJ1-4,TGTGCCAGCAGCTTATATAACCAATTGGGTGAAAAACTGTTTTTT,CASSLYNQLGEKLFF
TRBV28,.,14,.,TRBJ2-3,TGTGCCAGCAGTTCCCTCTCAGACTCAGATACGCAGTATTTT,CASSSLSDSDTQYF
TRBV4-1,once,16,TRBD1,TRBJ2-5,TGCGCCAGCAGCCAAGCGACAGGGGGAGTCCAAGAGCCCCAGTACTTC,CASSQATGGVQEPQYF
TRBV7-2,few,12,.,TRBJ2-7,TGTGCCAGCAGCATCAGTTCCTACGAGCAGTACTTC,CASSISSYEQYF
TRBV7-7,.,15,TRBD1,TRBJ2-5,TGTGCCAGCAGCAACGGACAGGGGGCCCAAGAGACCCAGTACTTC,CASSNGQGAQETQYF
TRBV12-3/TRBV12-4,.,13,.,TRBJ2-2,TGTGCCAGCAGCCTTGGGGGATTCGGGGAGCTGTTTTTT,CASSLGGFGELFF
TRBV27,few,12,.,TRBJ2-3,TGTGCCAGTTCCCTGGGGCCAGATACGCAGTATTTT,CASSLGPDTQYF